This T cell receptor (beta chain) was captured by sequencing in a study of cytomegalovirus exposure and HLA in healthy donors. About the research overall: It was reported in a later analysis that the 100 to 150 validation repertoires used the same platform as the roughly 700 first-cohort repertoires. Study observations and caveats: Specific recognition of CMV antigens was confirmed in vitro for a few chains (all CMV-associated).

Germline-derived CDR1 and CDR2 are SNHLY and FYNNEI. Trimming left V 11 bases short and J 2 bases short, with 16 bases between. The CDR3 extends over 14 amino acids. Some clones are missing from TCRdb's copy, which holds only in-frame ones; the method was immunoSEQ multiplex PCR. The sample yields around 150,000 clones, under 90% seen once. Regarding this clone: What it binds is unknown.

The sample comprised PBMCs. This TCR came from a man between 18 and 29 years old in good health and CMV-seropositive. The gene calls are TRBV2 and TRBJ2-1; D possibly corresponds to TRBD2 (6 bases). The CDR3 DNA is TGTGCCGGTCAAGTCGGCGGGACCTACAATGAGCAGTTCTTC. Protein product: CAGQVGGTYNEQFF.